This is a list of T cell receptor beta chains from one sample in a study of identical twins. TCRdb reprocessed the 5' RACE reads with MiXCR, giving one entry per CDR3 protein. The sample has fewer than 900,000 distinct CDR3 sequences, about 20% seen once; the top ten hold around 13%. A further study also used this sample, focusing on T cells expressing NK-cell markers.

The sequencing input was PBMCs. These receptors originate from a woman aged 18-35 years in good health. Both conserved end residues are part of each CDR3. The order of the fields is clone size, V gene, J gene, D gene, CDR3 protein, CDR3 DNA. D genes are given only for firm matches. Some rows mark clone size as missing; the rest say once, few, many or name a class of expanded clone.

-,TRBV6-2/TRBV6-3,TRBJ2-7,-,CASSYEVAGLLGAEQYF,TGTGCCAGCAGTTACGAGGTCGCGGGACTCCTTGGGGCAGAGCAGTACTTC
-,TRBV12-3/TRBV12-4,TRBJ1-4,-,CASSFGDFRLFF,TGTGCCAGCAGTTTTGGGGACTTTCGGCTGTTTTTT
few,TRBV5-1,TRBJ2-3,-,CASTGPSTDTQYF,TGCGCCAGCACCGGGCCCAGCACAGATACGCAGTATTTT
-,TRBV6-1,TRBJ2-7,TRBD1,CASSPAGTGPYQQYF,TGTGCCAGCAGCCCAGCCGGGACAGGGCCGTACCAGCAGTACTTC
-,TRBV20-1,TRBJ2-7,TRBD2,CSALLAGGPGSEQYF,TGCAGTGCTTTACTAGCGGGAGGGCCCGGGTCAGAGCAGTACTTC
few,TRBV5-6,TRBJ2-5,TRBD2,CASSWGVAGGETQYF,TGTGCCAGCAGCTGGGGCGTAGCGGGCGGGGAGACCCAGTACTTC
-,TRBV7-9,TRBJ2-7,-,CASSRGNGEQYF,TGTGCCAGCAGCCGAGGGAACGGCGAGCAGTACTTC
few,TRBV5-1,TRBJ2-3,TRBD2,CASRSAGTDTQYF,TGCGCCAGCAGGTCAGCGGGGACAGATACGCAGTATTTT
few,TRBV5-1,TRBJ1-1,TRBD1,CASSSGQGMNTEAFF,TGCGCCAGCAGCTCCGGACAGGGGATGAACACTGAAGCTTTCTTT
few,TRBV20-1,TRBJ2-1,-,CSARDRGSSSYNEQFF,TGCAGTGCTAGAGATCGCGGGTCCTCCTCCTACAATGAGCAGTTCTTC
-,TRBV7-9,TRBJ2-7,TRBD2,CASSVVGTSSYEQYF,TGTGCCAGCAGCGTCGTGGGGACTAGCTCCTACGAGCAGTACTTC
few,TRBV6-1,TRBJ2-5,-,CASSPLGGWGETQYF,TGTGCCAGCAGTCCCCTGGGGGGATGGGGTGAGACCCAGTACTTC
few,TRBV5-1,TRBJ2-2,-,CASSEGPKTGELFF,TGCGCCAGCAGCGAGGGACCAAAGACCGGGGAGCTGTTTTTT
-,TRBV6-1,TRBJ1-4,-,CASGRKRANEKLFF,TGTGCCAGCGGCAGGAAACGGGCTAATGAAAAACTGTTTTTT
few,TRBV10-1,TRBJ1-2,TRBD1,CASSPGGQAYGYTF,TGCGCCAGCAGCCCAGGGGGGCAGGCGTATGGCTACACCTTC
-,TRBV5-1,TRBJ2-1,TRBD2,CASRDSGPYNEQFF,TGCGCCAGCAGAGATAGCGGGCCTTACAATGAGCAGTTCTTC
many,TRBV7-9,TRBJ2-1,TRBD1,CASSRDRYNEQFF,TGTGCCAGCAGCCGGGACAGATACAATGAGCAGTTCTTC
-,TRBV7-2,TRBJ2-2,-,CASSLVSLSTGELFF,TGTGCCAGCAGCTTAGTATCCCTAAGCACCGGGGAGCTGTTTTTT
-,TRBV7-9,TRBJ2-3,-,CASSLGDIYTDTQYF,TGTGCCAGCAGCTTGGGGGACATATACACAGATACGCAGTATTTT
few,TRBV10-3,TRBJ1-1,-,CAIGQLNTEAFF,TGTGCCATCGGTCAATTGAACACTGAAGCTTTCTTT
few,TRBV19,TRBJ1-2,-,CASSIMWGLDYGYTF,TGTGCCAGTAGTATAATGTGGGGACTCGACTATGGCTACACCTTC
many,TRBV12-3/TRBV12-4,TRBJ2-7,-,CASSPDRDTTGQYF,TGTGCCAGCAGTCCAGACCGGGACACCACTGGGCAGTACTTC
-,TRBV3-1,TRBJ2-2,-,CASSQRPHTGELFF,TGTGCCAGCAGCCAACGTCCCCACACCGGGGAGCTGTTTTTT
-,TRBV7-3,TRBJ2-3,-,CASSSYYSSTDTQYF,TGTGCCAGCAGCTCCTACTATTCTAGCACAGATACGCAGTATTTT
-,TRBV4-3,TRBJ2-3,-,CASSQDPSGRVTDTQYF,TGCGCCAGCAGCCAAGACCCCTCAGGAAGGGTCACAGATACGCAGTATTTT
few,TRBV5-1,TRBJ2-5,-,CASSLGVTWQETQYF,TGCGCCAGCAGCTTGGGCGTGACGTGGCAAGAGACCCAGTACTTC
few,TRBV12-3/TRBV12-4,TRBJ2-1,TRBD2,CASNGRLAGRNEQFF,TGTGCCAGCAACGGAAGACTAGCGGGACGTAATGAGCAGTTCTTC
-,TRBV12-3/TRBV12-4,TRBJ2-1,TRBD2,CASSFSGLAGDNEQFF,TGTGCCAGCAGTTTCTCAGGACTAGCGGGAGACAATGAGCAGTTCTTC
once,TRBV20-1,TRBJ2-6,-,CSARRFSGANVLTF,TGCAGTGCTCGCAGATTTTCTGGGGCCAACGTCCTGACTTTC
many,TRBV12-3/TRBV12-4,TRBJ1-1,-,CASSPVGGHYTEAFF,TGTGCCAGCAGCCCTGTCGGGGGACACTACACTGAAGCTTTCTTT